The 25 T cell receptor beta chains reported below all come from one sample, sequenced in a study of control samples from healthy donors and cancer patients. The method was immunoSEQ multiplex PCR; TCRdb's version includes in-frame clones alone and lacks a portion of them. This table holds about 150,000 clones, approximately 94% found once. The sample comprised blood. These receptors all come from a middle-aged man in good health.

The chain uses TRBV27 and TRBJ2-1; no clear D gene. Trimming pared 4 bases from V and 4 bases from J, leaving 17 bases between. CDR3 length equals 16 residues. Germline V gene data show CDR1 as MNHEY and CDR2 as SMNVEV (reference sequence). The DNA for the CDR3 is TGTGCCAGCAGTTCCTACGACGCTGACGGGTACAATGAGCAGTTCTTC. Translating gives CASSSYDADGYNEQFF.

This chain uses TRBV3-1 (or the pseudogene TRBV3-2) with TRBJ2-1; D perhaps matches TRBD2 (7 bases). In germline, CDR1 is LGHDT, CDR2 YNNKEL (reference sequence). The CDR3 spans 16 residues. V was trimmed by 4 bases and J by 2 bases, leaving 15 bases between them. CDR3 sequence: CASSPEGGITYNEQFF. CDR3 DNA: TGTGCCAGCAGCCCAGAGGGGGGGATCACCTACAATGAGCAGTTCTTC.

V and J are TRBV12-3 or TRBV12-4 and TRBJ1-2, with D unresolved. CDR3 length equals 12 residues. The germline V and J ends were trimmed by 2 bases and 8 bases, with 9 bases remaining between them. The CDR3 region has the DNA TGTGCCAGCAGTTTATCGGAGAGCGGCTACACCTTC. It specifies CASSLSESGYTF.

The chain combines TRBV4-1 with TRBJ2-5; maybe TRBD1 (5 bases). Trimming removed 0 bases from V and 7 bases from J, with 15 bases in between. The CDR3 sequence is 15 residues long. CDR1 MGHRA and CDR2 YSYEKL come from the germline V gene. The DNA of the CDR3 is TGCGCCAGCAGCCAAGATTCAGTCCAGGGTTGGACCCAGTACTTC. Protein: CASSQDSVQGWTQYF.

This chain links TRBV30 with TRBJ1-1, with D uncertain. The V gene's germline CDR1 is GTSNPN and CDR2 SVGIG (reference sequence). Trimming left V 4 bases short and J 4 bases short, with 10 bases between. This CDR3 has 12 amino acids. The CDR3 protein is CAWTALSTEAFF. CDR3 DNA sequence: TGTGCCTGGACTGCGTTGAGCACTGAAGCTTTCTTT.

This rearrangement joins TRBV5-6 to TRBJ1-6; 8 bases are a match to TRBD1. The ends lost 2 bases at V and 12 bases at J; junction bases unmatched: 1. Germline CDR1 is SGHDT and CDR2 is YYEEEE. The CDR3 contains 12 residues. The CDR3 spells CASSLTGGPLHF. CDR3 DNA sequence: TGTGCCAGCAGCTTAACAGGGGGACCCCTCCACTTT.

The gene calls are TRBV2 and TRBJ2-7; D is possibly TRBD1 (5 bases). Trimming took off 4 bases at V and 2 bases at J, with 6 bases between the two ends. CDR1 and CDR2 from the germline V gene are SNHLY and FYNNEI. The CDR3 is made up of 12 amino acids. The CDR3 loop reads CASSGQTYEQYF. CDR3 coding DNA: TGTGCCAGCAGTGGACAGACCTACGAGCAGTACTTC. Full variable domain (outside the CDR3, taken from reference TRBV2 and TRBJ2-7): EPEVTQTPSHQVTQMGQEVILRCVPISNHLYFYWYRQILGQKVEFLVSFYNNEISEKSEIFDDQFSVERPDGSNFTLKIRSTKLEDSAMYFCASSGQTYEQYFGPGTRLTVT.

The CDR3 bases are TGTGCCACCAGTGAGTCCGGGACAGGCGGGTCGTGGGGCTACACCTTC. It translates to CATSESGTGGSWGYTF. The chain carries TRBV24-1 and TRBJ1-2; the match to TRBD1 covers 8 bases. The CDR3 consists of 16 residues. CDR1 and CDR2 (germline): KGHDR, SFDVKD. Trimming cost V 4 bases and J 8 bases; bases outside gene matches: 14.

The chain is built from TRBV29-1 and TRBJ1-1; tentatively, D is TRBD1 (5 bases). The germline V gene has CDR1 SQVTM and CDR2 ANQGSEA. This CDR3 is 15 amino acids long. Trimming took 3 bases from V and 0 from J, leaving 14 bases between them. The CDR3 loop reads CSVDGRTKMNTEAFF. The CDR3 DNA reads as TGCAGCGTTGACGGCAGGACAAAAATGAACACTGAAGCTTTCTTT.

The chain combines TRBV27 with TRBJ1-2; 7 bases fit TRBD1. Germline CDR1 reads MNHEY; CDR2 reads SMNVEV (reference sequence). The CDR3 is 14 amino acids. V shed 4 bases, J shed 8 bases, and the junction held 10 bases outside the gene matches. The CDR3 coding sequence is TGTGCCAGCAGTTCCGCGACAGGGTTGGGAGGCTACACCTTC. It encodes CASSSATGLGGYTF.

The DNA of the CDR3 is TGTGCCAGTAGTATAGTAGCACAGGGCACCGGGGAGCTGTTTTTT. Translated, it gives CASSIVAQGTGELFF. J is TRBJ2-2 and V is TRBV19, with a tentative D call TRBD1 (6 bases). The CDR3 runs 15 residues. Trimming stripped 1 base from V and 4 bases from J, with 10 bases between. Germline CDR1 reads LNHDA; CDR2 reads SQIVND (reference sequence).

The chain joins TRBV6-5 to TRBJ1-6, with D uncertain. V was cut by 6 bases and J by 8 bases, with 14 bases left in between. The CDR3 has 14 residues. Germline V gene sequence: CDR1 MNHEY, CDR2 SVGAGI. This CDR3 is CASRSSGAHSPLHF. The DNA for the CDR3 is TGTGCCAGCAGGTCCTCAGGAGCCCATTCACCCCTCCACTTT.

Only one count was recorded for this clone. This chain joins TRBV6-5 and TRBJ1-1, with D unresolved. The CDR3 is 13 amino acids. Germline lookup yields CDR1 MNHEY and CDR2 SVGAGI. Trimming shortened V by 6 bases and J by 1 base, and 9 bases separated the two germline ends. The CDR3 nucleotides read TGTGCCAGCAGCGTTCAGGAGAACACTGAAGCTTTCTTT. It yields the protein CASSVQENTEAFF.

This CDR3 is CASSLVSGGRTEAFF. The CDR3 DNA reads TGTGCCAGCAGCTTAGTAAGTGGGGGACGGACTGAAGCTTTCTTT. This chain links TRBV7-2 with TRBJ1-1; D is perhaps TRBD1 (5 bases). The CDR3 has 15 amino acids. Trimming left V 1 base short and J 5 bases short, with 14 bases between. Germline V gives CDR1 SGHTA, CDR2 FQGNSA.

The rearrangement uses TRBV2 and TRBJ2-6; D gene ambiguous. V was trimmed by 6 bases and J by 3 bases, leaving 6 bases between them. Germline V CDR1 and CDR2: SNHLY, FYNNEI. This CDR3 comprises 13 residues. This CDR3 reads CASSPFGANVLTF. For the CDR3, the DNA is TGTGCCAGCAGCCCCTTTGGGGCCAACGTCCTGACTTTC. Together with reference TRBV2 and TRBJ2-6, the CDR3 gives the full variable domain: EPEVTQTPSHQVTQMGQEVILRCVPISNHLYFYWYRQILGQKVEFLVSFYNNEISEKSEIFDDQFSVERPDGSNFTLKIRSTKLEDSAMYFCASSPFGANVLTFGAGSRLTVL.

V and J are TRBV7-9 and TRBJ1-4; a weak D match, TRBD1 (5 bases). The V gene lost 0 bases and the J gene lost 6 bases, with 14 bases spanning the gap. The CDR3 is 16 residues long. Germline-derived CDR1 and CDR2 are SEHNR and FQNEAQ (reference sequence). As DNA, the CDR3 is TGTGCCAGCAGCTTAGCCGGGACCTCGAAGGATGAAAAACTGTTTTTT. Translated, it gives CASSLAGTSKDEKLFF.

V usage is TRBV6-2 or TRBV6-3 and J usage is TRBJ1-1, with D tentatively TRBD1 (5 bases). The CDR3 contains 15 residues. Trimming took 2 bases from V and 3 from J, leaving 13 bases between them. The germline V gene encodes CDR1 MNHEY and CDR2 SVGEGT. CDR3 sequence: CASSYGRVFDTEAFF. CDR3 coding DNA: TGTGCCAGCAGTTACGGCAGGGTATTTGACACTGAAGCTTTCTTT.

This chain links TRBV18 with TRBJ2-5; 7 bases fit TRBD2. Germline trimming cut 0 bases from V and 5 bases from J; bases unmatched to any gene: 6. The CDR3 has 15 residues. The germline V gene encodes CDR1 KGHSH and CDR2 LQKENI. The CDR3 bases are TGTGCCAGCTCACCACCCCGGGAACTAGCGGAGACCCAGTACTTC. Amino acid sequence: CASSPPRELAETQYF.

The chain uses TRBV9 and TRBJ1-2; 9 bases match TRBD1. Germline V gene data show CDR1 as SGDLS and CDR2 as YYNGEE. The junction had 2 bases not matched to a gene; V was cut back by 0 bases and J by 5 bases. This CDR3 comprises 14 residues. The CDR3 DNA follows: TGTGCCAGCAGCGTAGCGGACAGGGGTTATGGCTACACCTTC. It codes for CASSVADRGYGYTF. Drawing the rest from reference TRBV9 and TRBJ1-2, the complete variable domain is DSGVTQTPKHLITATGQRVTLRCSPRSGDLSVYWYQQSLDQGLQFLIQYYNGEERAKGNILERFSAQQFPDLHSELNLSSLELGDSALYFCASSVADRGYGYTFGSGTRLTVV.

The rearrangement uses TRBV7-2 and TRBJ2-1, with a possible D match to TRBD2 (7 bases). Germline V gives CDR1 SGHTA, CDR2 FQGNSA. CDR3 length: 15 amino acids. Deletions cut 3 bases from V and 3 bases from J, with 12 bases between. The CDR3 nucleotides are TGTGCCAGCAGCTTCTCCGGGGGGCACTACAATGAGCAGTTCTTC. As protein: CASSFSGGHYNEQFF.

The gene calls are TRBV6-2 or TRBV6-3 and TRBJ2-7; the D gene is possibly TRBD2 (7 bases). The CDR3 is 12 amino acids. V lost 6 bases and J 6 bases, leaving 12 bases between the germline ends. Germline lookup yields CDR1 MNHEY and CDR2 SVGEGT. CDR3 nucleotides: TGTGCCAGCAGCTTCGGGGGGCCCGAGCAGTACTTC. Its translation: CASSFGGPEQYF.

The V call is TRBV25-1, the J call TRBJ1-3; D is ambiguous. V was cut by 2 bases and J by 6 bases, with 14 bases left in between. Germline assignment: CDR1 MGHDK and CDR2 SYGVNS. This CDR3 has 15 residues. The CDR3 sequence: CASSEAQAPQNTIYF. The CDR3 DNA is TGTGCCAGCAGTGAAGCGCAGGCCCCCCAAAACACCATATATTTT.

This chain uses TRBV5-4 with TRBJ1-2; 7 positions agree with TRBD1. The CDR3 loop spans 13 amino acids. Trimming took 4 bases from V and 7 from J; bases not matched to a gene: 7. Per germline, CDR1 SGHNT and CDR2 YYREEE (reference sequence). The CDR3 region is CASSTDRVAGYTF. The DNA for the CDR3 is TGTGCCAGCAGCACCGACAGGGTGGCTGGCTACACCTTC.

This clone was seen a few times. The CDR3, as DNA: TGTGCCAGCAGCCAAGCTGGGGGGACGGCACAAGAGACCCAGTACTTC. It specifies CASSQAGGTAQETQYF. The chain combines TRBV3-1 (or the pseudogene TRBV3-2) with TRBJ2-5; weak D call: TRBD2 (6 bases). Germline CDR1 LGHDT, CDR2 YNNKEL (reference sequence). The CDR3 length is 16 residues. V shed 1 base and J shed 2 bases, with 14 bases lying between them.

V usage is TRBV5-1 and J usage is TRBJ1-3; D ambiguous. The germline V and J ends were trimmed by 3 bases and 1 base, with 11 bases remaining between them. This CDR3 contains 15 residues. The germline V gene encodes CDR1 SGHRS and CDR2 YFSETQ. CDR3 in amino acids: CASSSSDGSGNTIYF. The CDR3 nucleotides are TGCGCCAGCAGCTCCTCAGACGGTTCTGGAAACACCATATATTTT. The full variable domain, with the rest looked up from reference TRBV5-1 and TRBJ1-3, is KAGVTQTPRYLIKTRGQQVTLSCSPISGHRSVSWYQQTPGQGLQFLFEYFSETQRNKGNFPGRFSGRQFSNSRSEMNVSTLELGDSALYLCASSSSDGSGNTIYFGEGSWLTVV.